The 22 T cell receptor beta chains listed next were all sequenced from one sample in a study of early T cells in non-severe SARS-CoV-2 infection. TCRdb re-derived calls from the 5' RACE reads in MiXCR, one entry per CDR3 protein. The sample holds some 35,000 distinct CDR3 sequences; approximately 4.1% are singletons and the top ten take about a tenth. Specimen: whole blood. These receptor sequences come from an adult who was a healthcare worker with PCR-confirmed SARS-CoV-2 infection or an uninfected control (not recorded which).

This clonotype was observed many times. The gene calls are TRBV7-2 and TRBJ2-1; 11 nucleotides match TRBD2. Looked up from germline, CDR1 is SGHTA and CDR2 is FQGNSA. The V segment lost 1 base and the J segment 8 bases; nucleotides outside the gene matches: 10. The CDR3 covers 17 residues. The CDR3 reads CASSLVGTSGSVDEQFF. The CDR3 DNA reads TGTGCCAGCAGCTTAGTTGGCACTAGCGGGAGTGTGGATGAGCAGTTCTTC.

The chain is built from TRBV7-2 and TRBJ2-3; D is uncertain. With 6 bases removed from V and 2 bases from J, the gap between germline ends came to 12 bases. The CDR3 length is 14 residues. Per germline, CDR1 SGHTA and CDR2 FQGNSA. This CDR3 is CASRTGPNTDTQYF. The CDR3 DNA follows: TGTGCCAGCAGGACCGGACCAAACACAGATACGCAGTATTTT.

The table lists this clonotype with many counts. The chain is built from TRBV11-2 and TRBJ2-7; tentatively, D is TRBD2 (6 bases). The CDR3 is made up of 13 amino acids. Germline CDR1 is SGHAT and CDR2 is FQNNGV. Trimming removed 3 bases from V and 4 bases from J, with 10 bases in between. In DNA form, the CDR3 reads TGTGCCAGCAGCTTGGGACTGCCTTACGAGCAGTACGTC. Its protein product is CASSLGLPYEQYV.

This clonotype showed up many times. The chain uses TRBV15 and TRBJ2-2, with D maybe TRBD1 (5 bases). Germline V gene data show CDR1 as LNHNV and CDR2 as YYDKDF (reference sequence). The CDR3 is 14 residues long. V lost 2 bases to trimming and J lost 7 bases, with 11 bases between them. The CDR3 DNA reads as TGTGCCACCAGCAGACTCCAAGGGGACGGGGAGCTGTTTTTT. This translates into CATSRLQGDGELFF.

This clonotype was recorded at least ten times. V is TRBV14 and J is TRBJ2-5, with 11 positions matching TRBD2. The CDR3 has 15 residues. Trimming at V came to 4 bases and at J to 6 bases, leaving 7 bases not matched to a gene. Germline-derived CDR1 and CDR2 are SGHDN and FVKESK. In DNA, the CDR3 is TGTGCCAGCAGCCTACTAGCGGGAGTGATGAAGACCCAGTACTTC. Its protein product is CASSLLAGVMKTQYF. Full variable domain (rest looked up from reference TRBV14 and TRBJ2-5): EAGVTQFPSHSVIEKGQTVTLRCDPISGHDNLYWYRRVMGKEIKFLLHFVKESKQDESGMPNNRFLAERTGGTYSTLKVQPAELEDSGVYFCASSLLAGVMKTQYFGPGTRLLVL.

This clonotype has ten or more counts. The J gene is TRBJ2-1, the V gene TRBV20-1; 8 bases match TRBD2. The V gene's germline CDR1 is DFQATT and CDR2 SNEGSKA (reference sequence). V trimming: 5 bases; J trimming: 8 bases; junction bases outside the gene matches: 14. CDR3 length: 15 amino acids. DNA for the CDR3: TGCAGTGCTGCCCCCTCTAGCGGGTTGGGGTATGAGCAGTTCTTC. This encodes CSAAPSSGLGYEQFF.

This chain links TRBV7-9 with TRBJ2-3; D call uncertain. This CDR3 contains 12 residues. The V and J ends lost 1 base and 6 bases respectively, with 5 bases between them. CDR1 is SEHNR and CDR2 is FQNEAQ in the germline V gene (reference sequence). CDR3 nucleotide sequence: TGTGCCAGCAGCTTAGTTCCGGATACGCAGTATTTT. It encodes CASSLVPDTQYF.

Worth noting for this clonotype: A read error may be the cause here, since a much bigger clone is one base away. CDR3 amino acids: CACTFGRSRPKAGAFF. In DNA, the CDR3 is TGTGCCTGCACCTTCGGTAGGAGTCGCCCAAAGGCTGGAGCTTTCTTT. J is TRBJ1-1 and V is TRBV5-8, with D uncertain. V shed 10 bases and J shed 10 bases, with 32 bases lying between them. Germline CDR1 SGHTS, CDR2 YDEGEE. This CDR3 is 16 amino acids long.

The V call is TRBV7-9, the J call TRBJ2-2, with D uncertain. Germline V gives CDR1 SEHNR, CDR2 FQNEAQ (reference sequence). V lost 5 bases, J lost 6 bases, and 7 bases lay in between. CDR3 length: 12 amino acids. CDR3 nucleotide sequence: TGTGCCAGCAGCCCCTCTTCCGGGGAGCTGTTTTTT. Residues: CASSPSSGELFF.

This clonotype showed up many times. The chain combines TRBV6-6 with TRBJ1-6; 7 bases align to TRBD1. V was pared by 6 bases and J by 0 bases, with 8 bases of the junction left unmatched. The germline gives CDR1 MNHNY, CDR2 SVGAGI (reference sequence). CDR3 size: 17 residues. CDR3: CASRARDSVSYNSPLHF. The DNA for the CDR3 is TGTGCCAGCAGGGCCAGGGACAGCGTCTCCTATAATTCACCCCTCCACTTT.

This clonotype was seen at least ten times. The rearrangement links TRBV7-2 to TRBJ2-3; 9 nucleotides align to TRBD2. The CDR3 is made up of 16 amino acids. Per the germline V gene, CDR1 is SGHTA and CDR2 is FQGNSA. J was trimmed by 2 bases and V by 2 bases; bases with no gene match: 5. Here the CDR3 DNA reads TGTGCCAGCAGCTTAAGGGCGGGAGGGTACACAGATACGCAGTATTTT. The encoded protein is CASSLRAGGYTDTQYF.

This clonotype was observed many times. The CDR3, as DNA: TGTGCCAGCAGCTTAACGGGTTCTAGCGGGACCGGGGAGCTGTTTTTT. Protein product: CASSLTGSSGTGELFF. The chain recombines TRBV7-3 with TRBJ2-2; 8 bases align to TRBD2. CDR1 and CDR2 from the germline V gene are SGHTA and FQGTGA. J was trimmed by 5 bases and V by 0 bases; bases with no gene match: 5. The CDR3 length is 16 residues.

Many counts were recorded for this clonotype. This chain uses TRBV11-1 with TRBJ1-1; no reliable D call. The CDR3 runs 17 residues. The ends were cut back, 5 bases at V and 0 bases at J, with 19 bases in the middle. The V gene's germline CDR1 is SGHAT and CDR2 FQDESV (reference sequence). CDR3 DNA sequence: TGTGCCAGCAGCGCCGGCGGGTACGGGAAGGTGAACACTGAAGCTTTCTTT. Amino acids: CASSAGGYGKVNTEAFF. The full variable domain, completed using reference TRBV11-1 and TRBJ1-1, is EAEVAQSPRYKITEKSQAVAFWCDPISGHATLYWYRQILGQGPELLVQFQDESVVDDSQLPKDRFSAERLKGVDSTLKIQPAELGDSAMYLCASSAGGYGKVNTEAFFGQGTRLTVV.

This clonotype qualifies as medium-sized. CDR3 DNA sequence: TGTGCCAGCAGCCAAGACCGGCGGGATACGCAGTATTTT. It codes for CASSQDRRDTQYF. The V gene is TRBV3-2, the J gene TRBJ2-3. TRBV3-2 is recorded as a pseudogene. The CDR3 length is 13 residues.

This clonotype appeared a few times. The rearrangement uses TRBV20-1 and TRBJ1-6; 10 bases are shared with TRBD1. This CDR3 comprises 17 residues. The germline CDR1 and CDR2 sequences are DFQATT and SNEGSKA (reference sequence). Germline trimming cut 2 bases from V and 3 bases from J; bases unmatched to any gene: 7. CDR3 amino acids: CSARLRQGALYNSPLHF. The CDR3 DNA follows: TGCAGTGCTAGACTAAGACAGGGGGCCCTCTATAATTCACCCCTCCACTTT.

This clonotype was seen a few times. The chain carries TRBV27 and TRBJ1-1; 9 bases are shared with TRBD1. Germline trimming cut 5 bases from V and 7 bases from J; bases unmatched to any gene: 8. Germline V gene data show CDR1 as MNHEY and CDR2 as SMNVEV (reference sequence). This CDR3 has 14 residues. The CDR3 reads CASSPTGGYDEAFF. As DNA, the CDR3 is TGTGCCAGCAGTCCAACAGGGGGCTATGATGAAGCTTTCTTT.

This clonotype was observed a handful of times. The chain carries TRBV12-2 and TRBJ2-2; the table's D call TRBD2 went unverified against the DNA. TRBV12-2 is noted as a pseudogene. CDR3 length: 19 residues. The chain's CDR3 is CASRLIYASGRLNTGELFF. For the CDR3, the DNA is TGTGCAAGTCGCTTAATCTACGCTAGCGGGAGGTTAAACACCGGGGAGCTGTTTTTT.

This clonotype showed up many times. The rearrangement joins TRBV6-5 to TRBJ1-1, with 7 bases identical to TRBD1. The V segment lost 6 bases and the J segment 4 bases; nucleotides outside the gene matches: 5. The CDR3 extends over 13 amino acids. The germline V gene has CDR1 MNHEY and CDR2 SVGAGI. CDR3 region: CASRPRGGTEAFF. The CDR3 bases are TGTGCCAGCAGGCCCAGGGGGGGCACTGAAGCTTTCTTT.

This clonotype was detected many times. The chain joins TRBV7-6 to TRBJ1-4; 8 bases align to TRBD1. J gave up 7 bases and V 6 bases, and 7 bases lay outside the gene matches. In germline, CDR1 is SGHVS, CDR2 FNYEAQ. The CDR3 has 14 amino acids. This CDR3 reads CASRTRGRGEKLFF. Here the CDR3 DNA reads TGTGCCAGCAGAACCAGGGGGCGCGGTGAAAAACTGTTTTTT.

This clonotype was detected only a few times. CDR3 DNA sequence: TGTGCCAGCAGCTTAGGAGCTAATCAGCCCCAGCATTTT. Translating it yields CASSLGANQPQHF. The chain joins TRBV7-2 to TRBJ1-5; D is ambiguous. The germline V gene encodes CDR1 SGHTA and CDR2 FQGNSA. The CDR3 is 13 residues long. V was trimmed by 1 base and J by 4 bases, leaving 5 bases between them.

This chain uses TRBV7-9 with TRBJ2-1; D is undetermined. The CDR3 loop spans 14 amino acids. Trimming left V 0 bases short and J 8 bases short, with 11 bases between. Germline-derived CDR1 and CDR2 are SEHNR and FQNEAQ (reference sequence). As DNA, the CDR3 is TGTGCCAGCAGCTTAGCGCGAACGCTCGATGAGCAGTTCTTC. This sequence encodes CASSLARTLDEQFF.

The sample holds many counts of this clonotype. The V and J genes are TRBV7-9 and TRBJ2-1; possibly TRBD2 for D (7 bases). CDR1 and CDR2 from the germline V gene are SEHNR and FQNEAQ (reference sequence). Trimming removed 6 bases at V and 5 bases at J, with 8 bases between. The CDR3 spans 12 residues. The CDR3 coding sequence is TGTGCCAGCAGAGGGGGGGACAATGAGCAGTTCTTC. It codes for CASRGGDNEQFF.